The T cell receptor beta chain under discussion was sequenced for a study of control samples from healthy donors and cancer patients. This table comes from immunoSEQ multiplex PCR, and its TCRdb copy is limited to in-frame clones, with some not included. The table records 190,000 or so clones, approximately 92% of them present only once. Germline CDR1 is MGHDK and CDR2 is SYGVNS. V was clipped by 0 bases and J by 7 bases, with 3 bases between them. This CDR3 contains 12 residues. This sequence originates from a man aged 18 to 35 in good health. Material for sequencing was blood. The chain joins TRBV25-1 to TRBJ1-4; no definite D call. The CDR3 spells CASSEYFEKLFF. For the CDR3, the DNA is TGTGCCAGCAGTGAATATTTTGAAAAACTGTTTTTT. Full variable domain (outside the CDR3, taken from reference TRBV25-1 and TRBJ1-4): EADIYQTPRYLVIGTGKKITLECSQTMGHDKMYWYQQDPGMELHLIHYSYGVNSTEKGDLSSESTVSRIRTEHFPLTLESARPSHTSQYLCASSEYFEKLFFGSGTQLSVL.